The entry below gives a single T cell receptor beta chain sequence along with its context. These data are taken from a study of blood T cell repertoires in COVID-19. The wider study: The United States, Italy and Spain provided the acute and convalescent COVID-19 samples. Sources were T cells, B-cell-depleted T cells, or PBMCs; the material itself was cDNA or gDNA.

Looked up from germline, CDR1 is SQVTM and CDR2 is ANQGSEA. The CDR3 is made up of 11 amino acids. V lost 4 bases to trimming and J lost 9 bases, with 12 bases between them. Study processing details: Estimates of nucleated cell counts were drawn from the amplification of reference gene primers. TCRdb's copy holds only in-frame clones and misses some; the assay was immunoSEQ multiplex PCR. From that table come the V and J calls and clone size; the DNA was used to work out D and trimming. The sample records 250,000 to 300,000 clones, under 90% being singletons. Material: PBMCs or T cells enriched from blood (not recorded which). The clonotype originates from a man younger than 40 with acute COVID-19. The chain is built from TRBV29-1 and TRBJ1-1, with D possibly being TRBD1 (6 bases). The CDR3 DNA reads TGCAGCGTTGGTGTCGGGGACAAAGCTTTCTTT. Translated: CSVGVGDKAFF.